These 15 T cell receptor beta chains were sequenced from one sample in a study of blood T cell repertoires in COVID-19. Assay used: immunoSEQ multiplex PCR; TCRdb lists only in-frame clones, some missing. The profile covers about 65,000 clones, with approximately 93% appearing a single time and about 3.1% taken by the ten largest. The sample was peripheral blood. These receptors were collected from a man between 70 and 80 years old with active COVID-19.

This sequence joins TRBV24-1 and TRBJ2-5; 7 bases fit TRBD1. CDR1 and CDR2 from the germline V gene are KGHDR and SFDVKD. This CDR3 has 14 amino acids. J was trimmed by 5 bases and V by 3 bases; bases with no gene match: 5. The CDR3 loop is CATSDTGDLETQYF. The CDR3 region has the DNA TGTGCCACCAGTGATACAGGGGATCTGGAGACCCAGTACTTC.

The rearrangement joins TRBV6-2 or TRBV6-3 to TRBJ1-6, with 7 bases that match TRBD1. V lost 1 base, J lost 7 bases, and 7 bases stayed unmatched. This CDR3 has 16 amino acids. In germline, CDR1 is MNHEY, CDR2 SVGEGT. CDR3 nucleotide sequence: TGTGCCAGCAGTTACTTCCCCGGGACAGAGAATTCACCCCTCCACTTT. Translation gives CASSYFPGTENSPLHF.

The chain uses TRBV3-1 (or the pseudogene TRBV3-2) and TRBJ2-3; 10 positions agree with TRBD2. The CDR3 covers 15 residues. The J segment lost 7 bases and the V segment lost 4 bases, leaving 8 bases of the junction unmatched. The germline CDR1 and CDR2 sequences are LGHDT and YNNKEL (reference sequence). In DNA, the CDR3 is TGTGCCAGCAGCCCCGGTTTTACTAGCGGGAATACGCAGTATTTT. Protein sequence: CASSPGFTSGNTQYF.

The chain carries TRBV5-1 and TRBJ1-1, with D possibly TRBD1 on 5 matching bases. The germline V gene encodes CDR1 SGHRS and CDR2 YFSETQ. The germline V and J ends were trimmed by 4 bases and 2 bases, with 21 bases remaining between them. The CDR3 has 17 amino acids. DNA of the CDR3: TGCGCCAGCAGCCTACCTCAGGGTCAGGGTGGTAACACTGAAGCTTTCTTT. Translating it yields CASSLPQGQGGNTEAFF.

The CDR3 DNA is TGTGCCAGCAGCCCCTTTTCGGGGGGCGGCACCGGGGAGCTGTTTTTT. It translates to CASSPFSGGGTGELFF. This sequence joins TRBV7-3 and TRBJ2-2, with D maybe TRBD2 (7 bases). The CDR3 is 16 amino acids. Trimming removed 5 bases at V and 4 bases at J, with 17 bases between. Germline values: CDR1 SGHTA, CDR2 FQGTGA. Filled out from reference TRBV7-3 and TRBJ2-2, the complete variable domain reads GAGVSQTPSNKVTEKGKYVELRCDPISGHTALYWYRQSLGQGPEFLIYFQGTGAADDSGLPNDRFFAVRPEGSVSTLKIQRTERGDSAVYLCASSPFSGGGTGELFFGEGSRLTVL.

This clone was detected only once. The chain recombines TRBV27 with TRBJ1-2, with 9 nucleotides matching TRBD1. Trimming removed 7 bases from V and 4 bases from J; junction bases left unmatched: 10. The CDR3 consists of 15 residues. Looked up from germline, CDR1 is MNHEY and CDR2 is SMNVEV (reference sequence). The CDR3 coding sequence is TGTGCCAGCAAATCCGGACAGGGGACCTTCTATGGCTACACCTTC. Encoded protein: CASKSGQGTFYGYTF.

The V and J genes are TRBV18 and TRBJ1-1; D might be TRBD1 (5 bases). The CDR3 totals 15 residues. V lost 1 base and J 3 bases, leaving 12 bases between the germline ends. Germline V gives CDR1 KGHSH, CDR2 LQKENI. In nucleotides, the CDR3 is TGTGCCAGCTCACCACTTAATGGGGCGGACACTGAAGCTTTCTTT. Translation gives CASSPLNGADTEAFF.

CDR3 amino acids: CASSPGEGGYTF. CDR3 in DNA: TGTGCCAGCAGTCCGGGGGAAGGTGGCTACACCTTC. The V gene is TRBV6-5, the J gene TRBJ1-2, with D possibly TRBD1 on 5 matching bases. Germline CDR1 is MNHEY and CDR2 is SVGAGI. V was pared by 5 bases and J by 7 bases, with 11 bases between. The CDR3 consists of 12 residues.

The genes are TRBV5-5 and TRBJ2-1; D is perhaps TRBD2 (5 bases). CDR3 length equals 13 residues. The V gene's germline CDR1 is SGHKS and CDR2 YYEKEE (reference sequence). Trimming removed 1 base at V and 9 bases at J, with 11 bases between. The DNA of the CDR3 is TGTGCCAGCAGCTTGCGTCGAGGGAGTGAGCAGTTCTTC. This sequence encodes CASSLRRGSEQFF.

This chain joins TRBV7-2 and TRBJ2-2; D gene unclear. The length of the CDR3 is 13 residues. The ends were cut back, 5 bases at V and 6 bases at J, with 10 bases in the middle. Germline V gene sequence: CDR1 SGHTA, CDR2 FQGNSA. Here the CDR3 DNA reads TGTGCCAGCAGCGCCGGTTATCCCGGGGAGCTGTTTTTT. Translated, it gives CASSAGYPGELFF.

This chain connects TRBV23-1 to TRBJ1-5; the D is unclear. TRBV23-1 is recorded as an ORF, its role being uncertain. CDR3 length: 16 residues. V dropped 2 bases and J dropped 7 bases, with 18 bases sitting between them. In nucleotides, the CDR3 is TGCGCCAGCAGTCAACCCCACCTTGGAGAGGGACAGCCCCAGCATTTT. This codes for CASSQPHLGEGQPQHF.

DNA for the CDR3: TGTGCCAGCAGCGATGGGACAGACCCCCGAGAGACCCAGTACTTC. Its translation: CASSDGTDPRETQYF. The V call is TRBV7-3, the J call TRBJ2-5; the match to TRBD1 covers 7 bases. J gave up 4 bases and V 5 bases, and 10 bases lay outside the gene matches. Germline lookup yields CDR1 SGHTA and CDR2 FQGTGA. CDR3 length equals 15 residues.

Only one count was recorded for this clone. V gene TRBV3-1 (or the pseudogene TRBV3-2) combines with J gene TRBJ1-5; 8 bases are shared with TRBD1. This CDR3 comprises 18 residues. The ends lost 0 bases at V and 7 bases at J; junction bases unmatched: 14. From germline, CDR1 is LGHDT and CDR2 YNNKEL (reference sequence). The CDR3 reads CASSQDRCGRGLGQPQHF. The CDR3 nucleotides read TGTGCCAGCAGCCAAGACCGCTGCGGCAGGGGGCTCGGACAGCCCCAGCATTTT.

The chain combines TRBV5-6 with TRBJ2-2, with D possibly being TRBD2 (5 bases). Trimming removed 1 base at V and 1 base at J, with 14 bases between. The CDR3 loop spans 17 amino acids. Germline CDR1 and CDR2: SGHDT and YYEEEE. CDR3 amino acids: CASSLYPPAVNTGELFF. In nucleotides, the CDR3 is TGTGCCAGCAGCTTGTACCCTCCAGCGGTGAACACCGGGGAGCTGTTTTTT.

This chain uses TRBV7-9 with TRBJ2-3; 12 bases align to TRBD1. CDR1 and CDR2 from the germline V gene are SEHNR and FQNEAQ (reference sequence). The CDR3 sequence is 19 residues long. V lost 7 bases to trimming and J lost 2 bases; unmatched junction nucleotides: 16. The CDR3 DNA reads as TGTGCCAGCATAAGAGGGACAGGGGGCCCCTACGCACACACAGATACGCAGTATTTT. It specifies CASIRGTGGPYAHTDTQYF.